Shown below are 17 T cell receptor beta chains from a single sample sequenced in a study of blood T cell repertoires in COVID-19. Using immunoSEQ multiplex PCR, the repertoire was profiled, and TCRdb retains in-frame clones only, with some absent. Of 150,000 to 200,000 clones in the sample, roughly nine tenths were seen once. Sequencing was performed on peripheral blood. Every receptor here comes from a man in his late teens or twenties who had recovered from COVID-19.

Details on this clone: At one boundary the junction diverges from the germline segment, which might be a read error. CDR3 loop: CASREGWLDGYTF. In nucleotides, the CDR3 is TGTGCCAGCAGAGAAGGGTGGCTCGATGGCTACACCTTC. V gene TRBV6-1 combines with J gene TRBJ1-2; D remains unclear. The CDR3 totals 13 residues. CDR1 is MNHNS, CDR2 SASEGT, per germline.

The chain joins TRBV2 to TRBJ1-1; unclear D gene. The CDR3 length is 15 residues. V shed 5 bases and J shed 5 bases, with 18 bases lying between them. Germline CDR1 SNHLY, CDR2 FYNNEI. The CDR3 DNA is TGTGCCAGCAGTCCAAACCTAGCCGGGAGGACTGAAGCTTTCTTT. It specifies CASSPNLAGRTEAFF.

The rearrangement links TRBV6-5 to TRBJ2-5; perhaps TRBD2 as D (7 bases). V gave up 7 bases and J gave up 7 bases, with 16 bases separating them. This CDR3 is 13 amino acids long. Germline V gives CDR1 MNHEY, CDR2 SVGAGI. The chain's CDR3 is CASTARGAWTQYF. The CDR3 bases are TGTGCCAGCACCGCCCGGGGGGCATGGACCCAGTACTTC.

The V gene is TRBV5-4, the J gene TRBJ2-5, with 7 bases aligning to TRBD1. V was pared by 2 bases and J by 4 bases, with 8 bases of the junction left unmatched. The CDR3 loop spans 15 amino acids. Germline assignment: CDR1 SGHNT and CDR2 YYREEE (reference sequence). This CDR3 reads CASSLRSGGRETQYF. The CDR3 bases are TGTGCCAGCAGCTTAAGGTCAGGGGGTCGAGAGACCCAGTACTTC.

Regarding this clone: One junction end disagrees with the germline gene, perhaps due to a read error. CDR3 protein: CASSHNGPRGPYKQYF. The CDR3 DNA is TGTGCCAGCAGCCACAACGGCCCCAGGGGGCCCTACAAGCAGTACTTC. The chain links TRBV4-2 to TRBJ2-7; 8 nucleotides match TRBD1. The germline CDR1 and CDR2 sequences are LGHNA and YNFKEQ. The CDR3 is 16 amino acids.

The chain uses TRBV5-1 and TRBJ2-5, with TRBD1 matching over 9 bases. CDR3 length equals 16 residues. Germline CDR1 is SGHRS and CDR2 is YFSETQ. V trimming: 4 bases; J trimming: 2 bases; junction bases outside the gene matches: 9. The CDR3 loop reads CASSPGGTGRQETQYF. CDR3 coding DNA: TGCGCCAGCAGCCCTGGGGGGACAGGGCGGCAAGAGACCCAGTACTTC.

This chain links TRBV28 with TRBJ2-1, with 10 bases aligning to TRBD2. Losses at the gene ends were 7 bases for V and 1 base for J; bases not matched to a gene: 7. Germline CDR1 MDHEN, CDR2 SYDVKM. The CDR3 totals 16 residues. CDR3 bases: TGTGCCAGCACGCCTAGCGGGAGAAAATCCTACAATGAGCAGTTCTTC. Protein: CASTPSGRKSYNEQFF. The whole variable domain, filled in from reference TRBV28 and TRBJ2-1, reads DVKVTQSSRYLVKRTGEKVFLECVQDMDHENMFWYRQDPGLGLRLIYFSYDVKMKEKGDIPEGYSVSREKKERFSLILESASTNQTSMYLCASTPSGRKSYNEQFFGPGTRLTVL.

This rearrangement joins TRBV28 to TRBJ1-5; no clear D. The V end was cut by 3 bases, the J end by 2 bases, with 8 bases between. Germline lookup yields CDR1 MDHEN and CDR2 SYDVKM. The CDR3 has 14 residues. CDR3 amino acids: CASSLGGRNQPQHF. Here the CDR3 DNA reads TGTGCCAGCAGTTTGGGAGGGCGCAATCAGCCCCAGCATTTT.

This chain connects TRBV11-3 to TRBJ2-7; weak D call: TRBD2 (5 bases). The CDR3 loop spans 14 amino acids. The V and J ends lost 1 base and 5 bases respectively, with 12 bases between them. The germline V gene has CDR1 SGHNT and CDR2 YENEEA. The CDR3: CASSLGGPLDEQYF. The CDR3 DNA sequence: TGTGCCAGCAGCTTAGGAGGGCCGCTCGACGAGCAGTACTTC.

The V gene is TRBV7-2, the J gene TRBJ2-5, with 8 bases identical to TRBD1. Germline CDR1 is SGHTA and CDR2 is FQGNSA. The CDR3 contains 19 residues. V dropped 5 bases and J dropped 4; count of bases not matched to a gene: 21. DNA for the CDR3: TGTGCCAGCAGCAAAACATTTAGCACCGGGACAGGACGGGGAGAGACCCAGTACTTC. Translation: CASSKTFSTGTGRGETQYF.

The chain is built from TRBV30 and TRBJ1-2, with 9 bases identical to TRBD1. From germline, CDR1 is GTSNPN and CDR2 SVGIG (reference sequence). This CDR3 spans 15 amino acids. V trimming: 0 bases; J trimming: 2 bases; junction bases outside the gene matches: 4. The CDR3 DNA is TGTGCCTGGAGTGTCTCGGACAGGGGAAACTATGGCTACACCTTC. Amino acids: CAWSVSDRGNYGYTF.

This chain links TRBV2 with TRBJ1-2; the D gene is possibly TRBD1 (5 bases). Germline V gene sequence: CDR1 SNHLY, CDR2 FYNNEI. The CDR3 has 13 amino acids. The CDR3 sequence is CVQPGAPAYGYTF. DNA of the CDR3: TGTGTCCAACCTGGGGCGCCCGCCTATGGCTACACCTTC.

This clone was observed a few times. The chain combines TRBV6-5 with TRBJ2-7; 9 bases line up with TRBD1. Trimming cost V 6 bases and J 2 bases; bases outside gene matches: 5. Germline loops: CDR1 MNHEY, CDR2 SVGAGI. The CDR3 length is 14 residues. The CDR3 DNA reads as TGTGCCAGCAGAGGGGGGACAGGGACCTACGAGCAGTACTTC. Translating it yields CASRGGTGTYEQYF.

The genes are TRBV4-3 and TRBJ2-3; 9 nucleotides align to TRBD2. There are 16 residues in the CDR3. From germline, CDR1 is LGHNA and CDR2 YSLEER. With V trimmed by 4 bases and J by 6 bases, 11 bases remained unmatched. The CDR3 bases are TGCGCCAGCAGCCCCCGTGTAGCGGGAGCGGCCGATACGCAGTATTTT. The encoded protein is CASSPRVAGAADTQYF.

The chain carries TRBV10-1 and TRBJ1-5; 7 nucleotides align to TRBD1. CDR1 is WNHNN, CDR2 SYGVQD, per germline (reference sequence). This CDR3 has 14 residues. V shed 6 bases and J 3 bases; nucleotides not matched to a gene: 5. The CDR3 here is CASSPDRSNQPQHF. DNA for the CDR3: TGCGCCAGCAGCCCGGACAGGTCCAATCAGCCCCAGCATTTT.

The chain employs TRBV7-2 and TRBJ2-3, with TRBD2 matching over 12 bases. Germline V CDR1 and CDR2: SGHTA, FQGNSA. The CDR3 is 16 amino acids. V lost 6 bases and J lost 8; bases outside the gene matches: 12. CDR3 sequence (DNA): TGTGCCAGCAGAGACGGACTAGCGGGAAGCTCGGCTACGCAGTATTTT. Protein product: CASRDGLAGSSATQYF.

DNA of the CDR3: TGTGCCTGGAGTAAAAGACCGGGACAGGGTTTTAGTAGCAATCAGCCCCAGCATTTT. Protein product: CAWSKRPGQGFSSNQPQHF. The chain recombines TRBV30 with TRBJ1-5; 9 bases align to TRBD1. The V and J ends lost 2 bases and 0 bases, in that order; junction bases with no gene match: 14. This CDR3 has 19 residues. Germline CDR1 and CDR2: GTSNPN and SVGIG (reference sequence).